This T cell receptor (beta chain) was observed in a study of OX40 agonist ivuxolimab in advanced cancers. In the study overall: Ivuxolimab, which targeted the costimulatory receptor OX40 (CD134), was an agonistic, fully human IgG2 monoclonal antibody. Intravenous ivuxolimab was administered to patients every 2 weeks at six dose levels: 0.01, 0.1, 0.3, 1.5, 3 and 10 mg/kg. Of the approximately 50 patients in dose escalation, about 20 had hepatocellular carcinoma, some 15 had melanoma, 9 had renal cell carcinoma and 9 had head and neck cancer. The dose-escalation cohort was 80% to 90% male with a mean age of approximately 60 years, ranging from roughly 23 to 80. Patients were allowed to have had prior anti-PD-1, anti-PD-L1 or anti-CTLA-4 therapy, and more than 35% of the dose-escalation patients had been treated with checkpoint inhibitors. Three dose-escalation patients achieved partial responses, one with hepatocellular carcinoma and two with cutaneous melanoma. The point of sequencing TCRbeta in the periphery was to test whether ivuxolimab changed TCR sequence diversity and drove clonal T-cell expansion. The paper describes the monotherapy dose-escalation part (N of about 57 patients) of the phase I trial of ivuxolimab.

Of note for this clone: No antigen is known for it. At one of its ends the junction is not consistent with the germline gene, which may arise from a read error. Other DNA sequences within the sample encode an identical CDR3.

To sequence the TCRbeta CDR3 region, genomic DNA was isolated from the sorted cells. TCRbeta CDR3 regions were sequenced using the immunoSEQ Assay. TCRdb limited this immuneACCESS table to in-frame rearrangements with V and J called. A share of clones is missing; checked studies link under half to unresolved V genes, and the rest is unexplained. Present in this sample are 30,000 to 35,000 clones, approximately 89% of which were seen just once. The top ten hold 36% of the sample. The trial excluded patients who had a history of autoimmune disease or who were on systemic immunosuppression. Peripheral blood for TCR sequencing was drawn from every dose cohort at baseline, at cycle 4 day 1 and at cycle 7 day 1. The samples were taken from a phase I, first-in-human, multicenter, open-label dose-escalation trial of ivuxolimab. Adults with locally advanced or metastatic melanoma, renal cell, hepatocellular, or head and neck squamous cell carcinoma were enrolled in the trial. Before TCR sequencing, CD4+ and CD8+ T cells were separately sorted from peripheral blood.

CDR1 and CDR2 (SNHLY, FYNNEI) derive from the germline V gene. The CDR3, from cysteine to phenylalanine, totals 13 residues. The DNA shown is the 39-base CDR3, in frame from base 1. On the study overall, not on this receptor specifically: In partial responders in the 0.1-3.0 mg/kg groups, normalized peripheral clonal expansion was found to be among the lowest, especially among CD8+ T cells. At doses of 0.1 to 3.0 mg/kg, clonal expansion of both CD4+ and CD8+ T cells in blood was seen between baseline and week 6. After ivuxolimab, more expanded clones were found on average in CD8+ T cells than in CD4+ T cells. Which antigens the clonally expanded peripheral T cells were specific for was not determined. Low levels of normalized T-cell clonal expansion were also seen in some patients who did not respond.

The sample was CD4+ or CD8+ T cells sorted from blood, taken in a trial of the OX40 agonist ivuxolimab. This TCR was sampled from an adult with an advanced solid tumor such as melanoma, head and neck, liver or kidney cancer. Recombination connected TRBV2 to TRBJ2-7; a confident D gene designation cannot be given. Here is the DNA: TGTGCCAGCAGTGAGGGCTTTAACTACGAGCAGTACTTT. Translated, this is CASSEGFNYEQYF.